The TCR beta chain described here comes from a study of T cells after yellow fever vaccination. Looking at the study overall: Preparation used SMART-Seq v4 Ultra Low Input for the low-cell-number fractions. The study, taken as a whole, reports: Subsequent to the booster, the majority of primary-vaccination clones reappeared (96% CD4, 85% to 90% CD8).

This clonotype was detected many times. What it binds is not known. TCRdb itself ran the 5' RACE reads through MiXCR, one entry per CDR3 protein. The sample lists nearly 350,000 distinct CDR3 sequences, less than 9.5% seen once, with 15% to 20% in the top ten. The germline gives CDR1 SGHDT, CDR2 YYEEEE. This CDR3 region has 15 residues. With 2 bases removed from V and 5 bases from J, the gap between germline ends came to 14 bases. Sample: PBMCs, taken 45 days after the first yellow fever vaccination. The origin of this receptor is a man between 18 and 29 years old who received the YFV17D yellow fever vaccine. This rearrangement joins TRBV5-6 to TRBJ2-1; D may be TRBD2 (5 bases). CDR3 residues: CASSFLGADHNEQFF. CDR3 bases: TGTGCCAGCAGCTTTTTGGGAGCCGACCACAATGAGCAGTTCTTC.